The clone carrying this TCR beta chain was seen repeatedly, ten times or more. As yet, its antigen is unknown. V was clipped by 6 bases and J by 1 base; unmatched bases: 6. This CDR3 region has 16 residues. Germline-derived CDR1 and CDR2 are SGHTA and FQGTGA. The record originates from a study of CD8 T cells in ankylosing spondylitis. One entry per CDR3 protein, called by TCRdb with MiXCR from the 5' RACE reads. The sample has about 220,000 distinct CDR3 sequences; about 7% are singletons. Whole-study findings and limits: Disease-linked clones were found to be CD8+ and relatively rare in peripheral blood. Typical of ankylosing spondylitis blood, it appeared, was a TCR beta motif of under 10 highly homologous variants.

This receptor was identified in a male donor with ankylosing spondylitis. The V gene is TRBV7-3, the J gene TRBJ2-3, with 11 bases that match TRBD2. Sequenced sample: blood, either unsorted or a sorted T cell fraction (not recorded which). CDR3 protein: CASRISGGDGTDTQYF. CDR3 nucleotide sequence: TGTGCCAGCAGGATTAGCGGGGGGGATGGCACAGATACGCAGTATTTT.